One sample yielded the 7 T cell receptor beta chains listed below, sequenced in a study of shared clonotypes between healthy human individuals. TCRdb's table, derived via immunoSEQ multiplex PCR, lists solely in-frame clones and lacks some. The sample yields hundreds of thousands of clones, 74% seen once. Sequenced: memory CD4+ T cells sorted from blood. Stated subset: CD45RA-negative fraction. The receptors stem from a man younger than 40 in good health.

This clone has a single count. The V call is TRBV11-2, the J call TRBJ1-3, with D uncertain. V shed 2 bases and J shed 2 bases, with 13 bases lying between them. The CDR3 is 16 amino acids. Germline V gives CDR1 SGHAT, CDR2 FQNNGV. The CDR3 is CASSLPPPDPGNTIYF. CDR3 in DNA: TGTGCCAGCAGCTTACCCCCCCCGGACCCTGGAAACACCATATATTTT.

In this sample, this clone turned up a few times. The chain is built from TRBV30 and TRBJ1-2; 8 bases are a match to TRBD1. The V gene end was trimmed by 4 bases and the J gene end by 8 bases; junction bases not matched to a gene: 6. The CDR3 length is 12 residues. The germline gives CDR1 GTSNPN, CDR2 SVGIG (reference sequence). As DNA, the CDR3 is TGTGCCTGGACAGGGGGCGCGGGCGGCTACACCTTC. Translated, it gives CAWTGGAGGYTF.

This clone was recorded a few times. The chain recombines TRBV19 with TRBJ1-4, with D maybe TRBD1 (5 bases). This CDR3 has 16 residues. Germline V gives CDR1 LNHDA, CDR2 SQIVND (reference sequence). With 6 bases removed from V and 6 bases from J, the gap between germline ends came to 20 bases. The CDR3 nucleotides are TGTGCCAGTAGCACCCCATGGGGGTGGACTGATGAAAAACTGTTTTTT. Protein product: CASSTPWGWTDEKLFF.

The chain employs TRBV15 and TRBJ2-1; 10 positions agree with TRBD2. The CDR3 is made up of 14 amino acids. Germline CDR1 LNHNV, CDR2 YYDKDF (reference sequence). The V and J ends lost 8 bases and 0 bases, in that order; junction bases with no gene match: 1. Here the CDR3 DNA reads TGTGCCACCGGACTAGCGGCCTCCTACAATGAGCAGTTCTTC. This gives the protein CATGLAASYNEQFF. The full variable domain, its missing parts supplied by reference TRBV15 and TRBJ2-1, is DAMVIQNPRYQVTQFGKPVTLSCSQTLNHNVMYWYQQKSSQAPKLLFHYYDKDFNNEADTPDNFQSRRPNTSFCFLDIRSPGLGDTAMYLCATGLAASYNEQFFGPGTRLTVL.

The rearrangement joins TRBV5-5 to TRBJ1-3; tentatively, D is TRBD1 (6 bases). V was shortened by 3 bases and J by 0 bases, with 13 bases between the two germline ends. CDR1 and CDR2 from the germline V gene are SGHKS and YYEKEE (reference sequence). This CDR3 comprises 16 residues. CDR3 region: CASSWGDTSSGNTIYF. The CDR3 DNA is TGTGCCAGCAGCTGGGGGGACACTAGCTCTGGAAACACCATATATTTT.

The V gene is TRBV7-2, the J gene TRBJ1-4; D call uncertain. This CDR3 is 16 amino acids long. V gave up 5 bases and J gave up 0 bases, with 13 bases separating them. Per the germline V gene, CDR1 is SGHTA and CDR2 is FQGNSA. The CDR3 DNA is TGTGCCAGCAGCCTGAGACACTTCGCAACTAATGAAAAACTGTTTTTT. It translates to CASSLRHFATNEKLFF. The full variable domain, its missing parts supplied by reference TRBV7-2 and TRBJ1-4, is GAGVSQSPSNKVTEKGKDVELRCDPISGHTALYWYRQSLGQGLEFLIYFQGNSAPDKSGLPSDRFSAERTGGSVSTLTIQRTQQEDSAVYLCASSLRHFATNEKLFFGSGTQLSVL.

This CDR3 reads CASSKGLPGDNEQFF. CDR3 in DNA: TGCGCCAGCAGCAAGGGACTACCCGGGGACAATGAGCAGTTCTTC. This chain links TRBV5-1 with TRBJ2-1; 7 bases fit TRBD2. V lost 4 bases and J lost 5; bases outside the gene matches: 9. CDR3 length: 15 amino acids. CDR1 SGHRS and CDR2 YFSETQ come from the germline V gene.